The text below deals with one TCR beta chain. The antigen remains unidentified. The trim removed 9 bases at V and 2 bases at J, leaving 13 bases unmatched. The CDR3 runs 15 residues. Germline V CDR1 and CDR2: SGHDT, YYEEEE. The data were obtained in a study of post-analysis software for immune sequencing data. Tagging with unique molecular identifiers was a feature of the TCR beta cDNA libraries. T cells numbering about 0.85 to 11 million yielded cDNA molecules that totaled roughly 500,000. A single record per CDR3 protein comes from TCRdb applying MiXCR to the PCR reads. The sample has a few hundred thousand distinct CDR3 sequences, about a third seen once. Study-wide findings and caveats: There were a few TRBV segments more frequent in patients than controls, and TRBV5-6, TRBV5-1 and TRBV20-1 were among them. Normalized Chao1 diversity in multiple sclerosis patients fell significantly below that of controls.

The rearrangement links TRBV5-6 to TRBJ1-1, with TRBD1 identical over 7 bases. Sequencing input: blood. The source is a girl under 18 with multiple sclerosis. CDR3 in amino acids: CAISLQGEINTEAFF. The CDR3 DNA reads TGTGCCATCAGTCTCCAGGGGGAAATTAACACTGAAGCTTTCTTT. The complete variable domain, with remaining parts taken from reference TRBV5-6 and TRBJ1-1, reads DAGVTQSPTHLIKTRGQQVTLRCSPKSGHDTVSWYQQALGQGPQFIFQYYEEEERQRGNFPDRFSGHQFPNYSSELNVNALLLGDSALYLCAISLQGEINTEAFFGQGTRLTVV.